One and the same sample provided the 24 T cell receptor beta chains below, sequenced in a study of siplizumab effects on memory and regulatory T cells. The antigens for these receptors are not known. The table came from immunoSEQ multiplex PCR; TCRdb's copy has only in-frame clones and leaves some out. Of over 12,000 clones in the sample, around 49% were seen once. Mixed lymphocyte reaction cells were cocultured at 37°C for around 6 days. Sequencing was carried out using CFSE-low (dividing) CD4+ T cells sorted from an allogeneic mixed lymphocyte reaction. These receptors were taken from a human donor in good health; the cells came from an allogeneic mixed lymphocyte reaction.

V usage is TRBV7-9 and J usage is TRBJ1-2; 8 bases agree with TRBD1. The CDR3 is 14 residues long. V was clipped by 4 bases and J by 7 bases; unmatched bases: 8. The germline gives CDR1 SEHNR, CDR2 FQNEAQ (reference sequence). Here the CDR3 DNA reads TGTGCCAGCAGCTCAGCAGGGGGCGGATTTGGCTACACCTTC. Amino acid sequence: CASSSAGGGFGYTF.

This chain joins TRBV1 and TRBJ1-1. TRBV1 is deemed a pseudogene. The CDR3 extends over 19 amino acids. CDR3 coding DNA: TGCACCAGCAGCCAAGAAGGGAGAGGAAACAGGTGGGGAAACACTGAAGCTTTCTTT. Translated, it gives CTSSQEGRGNRWGNTEAFF.

The chain combines TRBV7-3 with TRBJ2-7, with TRBD2 matching 8 bases. The J segment lost 6 bases and the V segment lost 4 bases, leaving 11 bases of the junction unmatched. From germline, CDR1 is SGHTA and CDR2 FQGTGA. The CDR3 is 15 residues long. CDR3 bases: TGTGCCAGCAGCTCCCATCGGGGGGGGCAACGCGAGCAGTACTTC. The encoded protein is CASSSHRGGQREQYF.

Turning to this clone: The sample carries other DNA sequences with the same CDR3. CDR3 loop: CASSLPRGQGWGEQYF. The CDR3, as DNA: TGTGCCAGCAGCCTACCCCGGGGTCAGGGGTGGGGAGAGCAGTACTTC. The rearrangement links TRBV13 to TRBJ2-7; D possibly corresponds to TRBD1 (6 bases). Trimming stripped 5 bases from V and 7 bases from J, with 24 bases between. The CDR3 contains 16 residues. Germline lookup yields CDR1 PRHDT and CDR2 FYEKMQ (reference sequence).

V gene TRBV2 combines with J gene TRBJ2-6; D might be TRBD1 (5 bases). Germline CDR1 and CDR2: SNHLY and FYNNEI. V shed 11 bases and J shed 0 bases, with 8 bases lying between them. The CDR3 has 13 amino acids. The CDR3 region has the DNA TGTGCCTCCAGGGTCTCTGGGGCCAACGTCCTGACTTTC. Its protein is CASRVSGANVLTF.

In this sample, this clone turned up a few times. The chain couples TRBV7-6 to TRBJ1-6, with TRBD1 as a possible D gene (6 bases). The ends were cut back, 2 bases at V and 5 bases at J, with 7 bases in the middle. The length of the CDR3 is 14 residues. Germline CDR1 reads SGHVS; CDR2 reads FNYEAQ. The CDR3 spells CASSLTGNNSPLHF. CDR3 in DNA: TGTGCCAGCAGCTTAACAGGGAATAATTCACCCCTCCACTTT.

This chain links TRBV18 with TRBJ1-2; D is ambiguous. Between the trimmed V and J ends, which lost 4 bases and 4 bases, there was a span of 10 bases. Germline V gives CDR1 KGHSH, CDR2 LQKENI. The CDR3 runs to 13 residues. The CDR3 region is CASSQGEGYGYTF. The CDR3 bases are TGTGCCAGCTCACAGGGCGAGGGCTATGGCTACACCTTC. The full variable domain, completed using reference TRBV18 and TRBJ1-2, is NAGVMQNPRHLVRRRGQEARLRCSPMKGHSHVYWYRQLPEEGLKFMVYLQKENIIDESGMPKERFSAEFPKEGPSILRIQQVVRGDSAAYFCASSQGEGYGYTFGSGTRLTVV.

This clone was counted once. The chain recombines TRBV6-5 with TRBJ1-6, with a tentative D call TRBD1 (5 bases). The germline gives CDR1 MNHEY, CDR2 SVGAGI. The CDR3 length is 15 residues. Trimming stripped 0 bases from V and 7 bases from J, with 10 bases between. The CDR3 protein is CASSYSGGNNSPLHF. In DNA form, the CDR3 reads TGTGCCAGCAGTTACTCCGGGGGTAACAATTCACCCCTCCACTTT.

CDR3 sequence: CATSGETQYF. DNA for the CDR3: TGTGCTACCTCGGGGGAGACCCAGTACTTC. This chain links TRBV12-5 with TRBJ2-5; a possible D gene is TRBD2 (5 bases). Trimming pared 10 bases from V and 5 bases from J, leaving 8 bases between. The CDR3 contains 10 residues. Germline V gives CDR1 LGHNT, CDR2 FRNRAP.

This clone rates as medium-sized. Other DNA variants within this sample encode the same CDR3. The genes are TRBV5-6 and TRBJ2-5; D remains unclear. CDR1 is SGHDT, CDR2 YYEEEE, per germline. CDR3 length: 14 amino acids. The V and J ends lost 0 bases and 0 bases respectively, with 6 bases between them. CDR3: CASSLGGNQETQYF. The CDR3 nucleotides are TGTGCCAGCAGCTTGGGGGGAAACCAAGAGACCCAGTACTTC.

The chain carries TRBV25-1 and TRBJ1-6, with D possibly being TRBD1 (6 bases). The CDR3 is made up of 14 amino acids. Trimming pared 7 bases from V and 10 bases from J, leaving 17 bases between. Per the germline V gene, CDR1 is MGHDK and CDR2 is SYGVNS. This CDR3 is CASNLAGEASPLHF. Written as DNA, the CDR3 is TGTGCCAGCAATTTGGCAGGGGAAGCCTCACCCCTCCACTTT.

This rearrangement joins TRBV5-1 to TRBJ2-1, with 7 bases identical to TRBD1. In germline, CDR1 is SGHRS, CDR2 YFSETQ. CDR3 length: 15 amino acids. V lost 3 bases to trimming and J lost 1 base; unmatched junction nucleotides: 4. The CDR3 protein is CASSSGQTSYNEQFF. As DNA, the CDR3 is TGCGCCAGCAGCTCGGGACAGACATCCTACAATGAGCAGTTCTTC.

This clone occurred a few times. The chain uses TRBV7-2 and TRBJ1-5; 7 positions agree with TRBD1. The CDR3 extends over 13 amino acids. CDR1 SGHTA and CDR2 FQGNSA come from the germline V gene. The J segment lost 7 bases and the V segment lost 4 bases, leaving 4 bases of the junction unmatched. The CDR3 region is CASSYRGGQPQHF. The CDR3 DNA follows: TGTGCCAGCAGCTACAGGGGTGGACAGCCCCAGCATTTT. Supplemented by reference TRBV7-2 and TRBJ1-5, the full variable domain reads GAGVSQSPSNKVTEKGKDVELRCDPISGHTALYWYRQSLGQGLEFLIYFQGNSAPDKSGLPSDRFSAERTGGSVSTLTIQRTQQEDSAVYLCASSYRGGQPQHFGDGTRLSIL.

The V and J genes are TRBV7-3 and TRBJ2-1, with D possibly matching TRBD1 (5 bases). CDR3 length: 15 residues. V was trimmed by 1 base and J by 3 bases, leaving 10 bases between them. In germline, CDR1 is SGHTA, CDR2 FQGTGA. For the CDR3, the DNA is TGTGCCAGCAGCTTAATTGCAGGGAACTACAATGAGCAGTTCTTC. Translating gives CASSLIAGNYNEQFF.

This clone is deemed medium-sized. The chain combines TRBV5-1 with TRBJ2-1, with D tentatively TRBD1 or TRBD2 (5 bases each). CDR1 SGHRS and CDR2 YFSETQ come from the germline V gene. Trimming pared 4 bases from V and 9 bases from J, leaving 11 bases between. CDR3 length: 12 amino acids. The CDR3 DNA reads as TGCGCCAGCAGCACGGCTGGGGGTGAGCAGTTCTTC. Its translation is CASSTAGGEQFF.

V gene TRBV5-1 combines with J gene TRBJ1-5; D gene unclear. Germline V gene sequence: CDR1 SGHRS, CDR2 YFSETQ. The V gene lost 2 bases and the J gene lost 2 bases, with 8 bases spanning the gap. This CDR3 has 14 residues. CDR3 in DNA: TGCGCCAGCAGCTTAGGGAGCGGCAATCAGCCCCAGCATTTT. Amino acids: CASSLGSGNQPQHF.

This clone was detected only a few times. This chain joins TRBV27 and TRBJ2-1, with 8 nucleotides matching TRBD2. Germline-derived CDR1 and CDR2 are MNHEY and SMNVEV (reference sequence). With V trimmed by 3 bases and J by 8 bases, 6 bases remained unmatched. The CDR3 has 14 amino acids. The CDR3 is CASSLWTSFDEQFF. The CDR3 region has the DNA TGTGCCAGCAGTTTGTGGACTAGCTTTGATGAGCAGTTCTTC.

The rearrangement joins TRBV19 to TRBJ1-3; D might be TRBD1 (5 bases). The CDR3 has 14 amino acids. Germline lookup yields CDR1 LNHDA and CDR2 SQIVND (reference sequence). V was pared by 10 bases and J by 0 bases, with 13 bases between. The chain's CDR3 is CATRDSSSGNTIYF. CDR3 DNA: TGTGCCACCCGGGACTCGTCCTCTGGAAACACCATATATTTT.

The chain uses TRBV5-1 and TRBJ2-3; a weak D match, TRBD1 (7 bases). V lost 4 bases, J lost 2 bases, and 11 bases lay in between. The CDR3 has 14 amino acids. Germline CDR1 SGHRS, CDR2 YFSETQ. CDR3 in DNA: TGCGCCAGCAGCCAGGGGGGAATCACAGATACGCAGTATTTT. It codes for CASSQGGITDTQYF. The full variable domain, in which reference TRBV5-1 and TRBJ2-3 provide the parts outside the CDR3, is KAGVTQTPRYLIKTRGQQVTLSCSPISGHRSVSWYQQTPGQGLQFLFEYFSETQRNKGNFPGRFSGRQFSNSRSEMNVSTLELGDSALYLCASSQGGITDTQYFGPGTRLTVL.

The V and J genes are TRBV19 and TRBJ2-3; 12 positions match TRBD2. J gave up 2 bases and V 6 bases, and 3 bases lay outside the gene matches. In germline, CDR1 is LNHDA, CDR2 SQIVND (reference sequence). The CDR3 has 15 residues. The chain's CDR3 is CASSRTSGITDTQYF. The CDR3 nucleotides read TGTGCCAGTAGCCGGACTAGCGGGATCACAGATACGCAGTATTTT.

The chain joins TRBV19 to TRBJ2-7; D perhaps matches TRBD1 (6 bases). Germline V gene lookup returns CDR1 LNHDA and CDR2 SQIVND (reference sequence). The CDR3 is 13 residues long. V lost 7 bases and J lost 5, with 15 bases in between. The CDR3 coding sequence is TGTGCCAGTACCCGGACAGTAAACCACGAGCAGTACTTC. This sequence encodes CASTRTVNHEQYF.

In its sample, this clone ranks as medium-sized. The chain links TRBV15 to TRBJ1-3; D remains unclear. Trimming pared 3 bases from V and 1 base from J, leaving 7 bases between. Germline loops: CDR1 LNHNV, CDR2 YYDKDF (reference sequence). CDR3 length equals 14 residues. The CDR3 region has the DNA TGTGCCACCAGCAGGGCAGATTCTGGAAACACCATATATTTT. Translating it yields CATSRADSGNTIYF. Drawing the rest from reference TRBV15 and TRBJ1-3, the complete variable domain is DAMVIQNPRYQVTQFGKPVTLSCSQTLNHNVMYWYQQKSSQAPKLLFHYYDKDFNNEADTPDNFQSRRPNTSFCFLDIRSPGLGDTAMYLCATSRADSGNTIYFGEGSWLTVV.

This sequence joins TRBV19 and TRBJ1-1, with unresolved D. The CDR3 sequence is 15 residues long. The ends were cut back, 0 bases at V and 4 bases at J, with 12 bases in the middle. The V gene's germline CDR1 is LNHDA and CDR2 SQIVND (reference sequence). CDR3 DNA sequence: TGTGCCAGTAGTATAGACTCGCCGGGTAGCACTGAAGCTTTCTTT. The encoded protein is CASSIDSPGSTEAFF.

V gene TRBV19 combines with J gene TRBJ1-4, with a possible D match to TRBD1 (5 bases). The length of the CDR3 is 14 residues. Germline CDR1 reads LNHDA; CDR2 reads SQIVND (reference sequence). Trimming left V 5 bases short and J 4 bases short, with 11 bases between. The CDR3 region is CASSPGRHNEKLFF. CDR3 sequence (DNA): TGTGCCAGTAGTCCGGGACGGCATAATGAAAAACTGTTTTTT.